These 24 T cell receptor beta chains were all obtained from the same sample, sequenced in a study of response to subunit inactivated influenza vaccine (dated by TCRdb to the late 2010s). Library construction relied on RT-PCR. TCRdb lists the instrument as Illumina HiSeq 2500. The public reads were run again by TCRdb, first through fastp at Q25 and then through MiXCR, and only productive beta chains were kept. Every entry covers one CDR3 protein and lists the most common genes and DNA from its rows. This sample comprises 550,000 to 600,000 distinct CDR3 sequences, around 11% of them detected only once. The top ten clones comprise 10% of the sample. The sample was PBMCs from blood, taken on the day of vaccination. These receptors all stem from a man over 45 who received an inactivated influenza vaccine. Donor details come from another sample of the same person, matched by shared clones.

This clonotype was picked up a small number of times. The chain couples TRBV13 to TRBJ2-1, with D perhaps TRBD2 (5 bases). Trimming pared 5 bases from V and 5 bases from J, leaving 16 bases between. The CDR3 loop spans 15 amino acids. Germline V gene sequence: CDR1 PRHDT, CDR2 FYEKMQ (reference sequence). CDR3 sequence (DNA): TGTGCCAGCAGCGCACTAGTTCTTCCCCACAATGAGCAGTTCTTC. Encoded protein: CASSALVLPHNEQFF.

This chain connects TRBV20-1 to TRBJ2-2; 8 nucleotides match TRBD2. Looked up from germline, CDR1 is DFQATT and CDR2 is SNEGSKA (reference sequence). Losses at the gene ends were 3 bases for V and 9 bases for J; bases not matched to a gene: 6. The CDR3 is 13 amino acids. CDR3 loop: CSASGQRGRELFF. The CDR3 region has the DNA TGCAGTGCTAGTGGCCAGCGGGGGAGGGAGCTGTTTTTT.

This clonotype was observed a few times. The DNA for the CDR3 is TGTGCCAGCAAGGACAGGGGCCCGGAGGGCTACACCTTC. It encodes CASKDRGPEGYTF. The rearrangement links TRBV6-1 to TRBJ1-2, with 9 positions matching TRBD1. The trim removed 7 bases at V and 8 bases at J, leaving 8 bases unmatched. The CDR3 is made up of 13 amino acids. Per germline, CDR1 MNHNS and CDR2 SASEGT.

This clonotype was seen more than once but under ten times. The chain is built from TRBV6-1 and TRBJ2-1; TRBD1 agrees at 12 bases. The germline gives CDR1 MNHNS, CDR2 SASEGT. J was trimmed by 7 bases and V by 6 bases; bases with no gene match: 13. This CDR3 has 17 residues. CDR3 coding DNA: TGTGCCAGCAGGGCGAACCTGGGACAGGGGGCGCATAATGAGCAGTTCTTC. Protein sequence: CASRANLGQGAHNEQFF.

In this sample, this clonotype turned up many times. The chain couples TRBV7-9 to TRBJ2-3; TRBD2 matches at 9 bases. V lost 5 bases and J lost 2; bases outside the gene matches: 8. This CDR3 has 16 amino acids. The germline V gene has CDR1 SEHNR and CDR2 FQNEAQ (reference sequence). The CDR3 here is CASSERAGGTTDTQYF. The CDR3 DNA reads TGTGCCAGCAGCGAAAGAGCGGGAGGCACCACAGATACGCAGTATTTT.

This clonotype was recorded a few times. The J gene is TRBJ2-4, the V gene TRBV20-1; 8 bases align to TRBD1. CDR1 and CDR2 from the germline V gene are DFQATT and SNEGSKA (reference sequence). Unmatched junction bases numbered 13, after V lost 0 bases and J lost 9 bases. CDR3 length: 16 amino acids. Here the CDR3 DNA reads TGCAGTGCTAGAGATTCGTCCCCAGGGGGCCAGGCCATTCAGTACTTC. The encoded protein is CSARDSSPGGQAIQYF.

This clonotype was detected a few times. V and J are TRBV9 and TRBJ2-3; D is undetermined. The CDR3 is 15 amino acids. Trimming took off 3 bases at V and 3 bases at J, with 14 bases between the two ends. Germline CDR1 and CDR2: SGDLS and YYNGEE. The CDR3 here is CASSDTPQPTDTQYF. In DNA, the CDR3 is TGTGCCAGCAGCGATACCCCCCAGCCTACAGATACGCAGTATTTT.

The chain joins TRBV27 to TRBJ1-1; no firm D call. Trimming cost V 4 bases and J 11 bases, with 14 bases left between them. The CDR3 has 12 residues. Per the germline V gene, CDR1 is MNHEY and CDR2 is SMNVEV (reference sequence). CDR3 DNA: TGTGCCAGCAGTTCCCGGACCCTGGGCGCTTTCTTT. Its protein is CASSSRTLGAFF.

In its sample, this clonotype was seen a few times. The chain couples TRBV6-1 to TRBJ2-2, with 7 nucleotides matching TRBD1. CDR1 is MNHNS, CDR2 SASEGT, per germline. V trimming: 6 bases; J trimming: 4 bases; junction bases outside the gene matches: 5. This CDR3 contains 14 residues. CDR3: CASSRDSATGELFF. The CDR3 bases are TGTGCCAGCAGCCGGGACAGCGCCACCGGGGAGCTGTTTTTT.

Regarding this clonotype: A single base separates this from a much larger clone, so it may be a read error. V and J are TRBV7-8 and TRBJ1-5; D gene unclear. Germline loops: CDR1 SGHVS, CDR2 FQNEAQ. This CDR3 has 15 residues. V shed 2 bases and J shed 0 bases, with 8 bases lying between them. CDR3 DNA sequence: TGTGCCAGCAGCTTAACAGTAAATAGCAATCAGCCCCAGCATTTT. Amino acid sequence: CASSLTVNSNQPQHF.

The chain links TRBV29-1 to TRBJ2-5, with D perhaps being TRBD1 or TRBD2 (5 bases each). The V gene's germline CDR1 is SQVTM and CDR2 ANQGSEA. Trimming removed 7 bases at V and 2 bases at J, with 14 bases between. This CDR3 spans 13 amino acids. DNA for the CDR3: TGCAGCGCCCCCGGGACGGTTCAAGAGACCCAGTACTTC. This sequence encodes CSAPGTVQETQYF.

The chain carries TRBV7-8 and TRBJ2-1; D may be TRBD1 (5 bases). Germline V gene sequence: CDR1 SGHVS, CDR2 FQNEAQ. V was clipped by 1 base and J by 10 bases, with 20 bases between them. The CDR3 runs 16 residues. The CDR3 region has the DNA TGTGCCAGCAGCTTAGTCAAACAGGTTCTTAGTAGCGAGCAGTTCTTC. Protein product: CASSLVKQVLSSEQFF.

The CDR3 nucleotides read TGTGCCAGCAGACCCCGGACTAGCGGGAGGGCCGAGCAGTACTTC. This codes for CASRPRTSGRAEQYF. The chain has TRBV7-8 and TRBJ2-7; 15 bases agree with TRBD2. Germline loops: CDR1 SGHVS, CDR2 FQNEAQ. The length of the CDR3 is 15 residues. V was pared by 6 bases and J by 6 bases, with 6 bases of the junction left unmatched.

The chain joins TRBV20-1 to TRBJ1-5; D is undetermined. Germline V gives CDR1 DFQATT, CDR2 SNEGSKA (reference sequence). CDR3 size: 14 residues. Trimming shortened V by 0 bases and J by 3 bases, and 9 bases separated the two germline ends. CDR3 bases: TGCAGTGCTAGAGATGGCGGGGTCAATCAGCCCCAGCATTTT. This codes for CSARDGGVNQPQHF.

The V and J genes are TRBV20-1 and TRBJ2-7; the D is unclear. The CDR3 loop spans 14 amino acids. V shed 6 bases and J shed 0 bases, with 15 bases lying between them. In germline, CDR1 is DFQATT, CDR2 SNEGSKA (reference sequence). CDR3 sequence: CSASLGSNSYEQYF. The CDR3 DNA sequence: TGCAGTGCCAGCCTCGGGTCGAACTCCTACGAGCAGTACTTC.

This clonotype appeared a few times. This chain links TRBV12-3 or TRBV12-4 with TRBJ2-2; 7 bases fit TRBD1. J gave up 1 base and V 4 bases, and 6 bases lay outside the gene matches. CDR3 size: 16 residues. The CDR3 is CASSSPTGRNTGELFF. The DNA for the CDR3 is TGTGCCAGCAGTTCGCCGACAGGGAGGAACACCGGGGAGCTGTTTTTT.

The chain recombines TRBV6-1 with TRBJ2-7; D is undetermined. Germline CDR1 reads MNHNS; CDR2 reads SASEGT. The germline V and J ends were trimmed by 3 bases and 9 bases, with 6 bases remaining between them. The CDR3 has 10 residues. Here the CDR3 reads CASSDFSQYF. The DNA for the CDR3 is TGTGCCAGCAGTGACTTTTCGCAGTACTTC.

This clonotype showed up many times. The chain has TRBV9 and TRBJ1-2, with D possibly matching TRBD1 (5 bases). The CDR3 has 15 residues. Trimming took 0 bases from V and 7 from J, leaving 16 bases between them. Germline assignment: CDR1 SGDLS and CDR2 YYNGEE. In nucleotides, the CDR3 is TGTGCCAGCAGCGTAGCCGGGACTCCTGCACGTGGCTACACCTTC. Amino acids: CASSVAGTPARGYTF.

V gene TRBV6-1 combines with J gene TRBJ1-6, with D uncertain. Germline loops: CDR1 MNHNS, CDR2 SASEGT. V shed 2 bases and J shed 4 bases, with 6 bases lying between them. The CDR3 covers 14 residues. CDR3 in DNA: TGTGCCAGCAGTGAATGGTCGTATAATTCACCCCTCCACTTT. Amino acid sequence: CASSEWSYNSPLHF.

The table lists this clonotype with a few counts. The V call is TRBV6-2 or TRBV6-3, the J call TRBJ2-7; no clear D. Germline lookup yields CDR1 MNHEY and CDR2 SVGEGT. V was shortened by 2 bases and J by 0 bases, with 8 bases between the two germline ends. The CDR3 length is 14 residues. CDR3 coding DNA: TGTGCCAGCAGTTACACTGTCAGCTCCTACGAGCAGTACTTC. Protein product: CASSYTVSSYEQYF.

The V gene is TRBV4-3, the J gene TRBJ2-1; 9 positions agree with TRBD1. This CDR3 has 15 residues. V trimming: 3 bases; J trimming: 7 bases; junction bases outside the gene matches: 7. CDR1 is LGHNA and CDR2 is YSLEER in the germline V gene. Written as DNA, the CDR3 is TGCGCCAGCAGCCAGGGACAGGGAAACTCAAATGAGCAGTTCTTC. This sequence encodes CASSQGQGNSNEQFF.

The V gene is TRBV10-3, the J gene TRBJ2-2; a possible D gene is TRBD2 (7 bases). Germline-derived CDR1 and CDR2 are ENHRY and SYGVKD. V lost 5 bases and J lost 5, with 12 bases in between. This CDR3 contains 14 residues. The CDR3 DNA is TGTGCCATCAGTATCGGGGGGCGGACCGGGGAGCTGTTTTTT. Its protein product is CAISIGGRTGELFF.

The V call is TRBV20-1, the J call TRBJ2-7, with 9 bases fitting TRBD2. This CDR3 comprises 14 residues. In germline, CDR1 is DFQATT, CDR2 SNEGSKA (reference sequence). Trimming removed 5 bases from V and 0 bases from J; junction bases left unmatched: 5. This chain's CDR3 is CSAGLALSSYEQYF. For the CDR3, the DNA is TGCAGTGCTGGACTAGCGCTTAGCTCCTACGAGCAGTACTTC.

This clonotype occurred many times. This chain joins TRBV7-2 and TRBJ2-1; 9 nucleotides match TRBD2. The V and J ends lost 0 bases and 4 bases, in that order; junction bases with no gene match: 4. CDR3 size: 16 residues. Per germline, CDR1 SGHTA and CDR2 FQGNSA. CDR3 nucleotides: TGTGCCAGCAGCTTAGCTAGCGGGGGACCATACAATGAGCAGTTCTTC. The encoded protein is CASSLASGGPYNEQFF.